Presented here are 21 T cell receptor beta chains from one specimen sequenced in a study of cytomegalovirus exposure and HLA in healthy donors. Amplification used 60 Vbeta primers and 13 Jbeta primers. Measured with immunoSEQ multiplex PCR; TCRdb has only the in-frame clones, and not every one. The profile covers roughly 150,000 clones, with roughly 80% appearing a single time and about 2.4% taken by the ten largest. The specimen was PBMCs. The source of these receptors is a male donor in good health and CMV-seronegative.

CDR3 DNA: TGTGCCAGCAGTTCCCCCGCCCTGACAGGGGTTCTCTACGAGCAGTACTTC. Residues: CASSSPALTGVLYEQYF. The rearrangement uses TRBV28 and TRBJ2-7; 8 nucleotides agree with TRBD1. The ends lost 4 bases at V and 3 bases at J; junction bases unmatched: 14. The CDR3 runs to 17 residues. Germline CDR1 reads MDHEN; CDR2 reads SYDVKM.

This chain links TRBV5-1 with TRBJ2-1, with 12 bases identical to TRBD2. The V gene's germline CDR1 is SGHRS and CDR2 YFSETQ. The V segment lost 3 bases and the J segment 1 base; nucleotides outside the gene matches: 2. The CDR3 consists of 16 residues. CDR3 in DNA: TGCGCCAGCAGCTCTAGCGGGGGGGCGTCCTACAATGAGCAGTTCTTC. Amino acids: CASSSSGGASYNEQFF.

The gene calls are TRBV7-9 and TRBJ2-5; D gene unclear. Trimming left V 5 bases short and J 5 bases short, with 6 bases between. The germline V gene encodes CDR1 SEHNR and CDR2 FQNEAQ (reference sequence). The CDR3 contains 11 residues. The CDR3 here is CASSPGETQYF. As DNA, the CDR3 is TGTGCCAGCAGCCCCGGTGAGACCCAGTACTTC.

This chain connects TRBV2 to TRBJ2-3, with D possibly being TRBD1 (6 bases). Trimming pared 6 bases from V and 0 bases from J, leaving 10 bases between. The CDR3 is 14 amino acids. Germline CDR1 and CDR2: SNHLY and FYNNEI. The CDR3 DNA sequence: TGTGCCAGCAGGACAGGCCCTAGCACAGATACGCAGTATTTT. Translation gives CASRTGPSTDTQYF.

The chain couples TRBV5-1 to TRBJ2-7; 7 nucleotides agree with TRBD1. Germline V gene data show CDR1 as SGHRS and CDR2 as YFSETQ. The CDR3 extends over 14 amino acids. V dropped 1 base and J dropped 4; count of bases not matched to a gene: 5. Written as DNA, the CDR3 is TGCGCCAGCAGCTTGCTACAGGGGCCTTACGAGCAGTACTTC. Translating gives CASSLLQGPYEQYF.

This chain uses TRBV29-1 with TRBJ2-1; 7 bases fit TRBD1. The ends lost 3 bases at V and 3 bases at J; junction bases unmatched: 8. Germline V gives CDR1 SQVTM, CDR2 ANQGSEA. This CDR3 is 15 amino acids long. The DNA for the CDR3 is TGCAGCGTTGACGCGACAGGGACCATCTACAATGAGCAGTTCTTC. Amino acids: CSVDATGTIYNEQFF.

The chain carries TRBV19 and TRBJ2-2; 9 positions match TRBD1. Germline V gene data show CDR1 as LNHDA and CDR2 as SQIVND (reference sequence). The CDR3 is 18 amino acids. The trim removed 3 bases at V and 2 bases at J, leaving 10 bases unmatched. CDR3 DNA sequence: TGTGCCAGTAGTATGAGGTTCAGGACAGGGGTCAACACCGGGGAGCTGTTTTTT. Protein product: CASSMRFRTGVNTGELFF.

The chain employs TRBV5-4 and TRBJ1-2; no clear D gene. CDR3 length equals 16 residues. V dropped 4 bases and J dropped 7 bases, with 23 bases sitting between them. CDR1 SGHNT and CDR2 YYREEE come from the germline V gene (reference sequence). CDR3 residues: CASSPGPPGELVGYTF. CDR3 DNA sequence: TGTGCCAGCAGCCCCGGACCCCCGGGAGAATTGGTTGGCTACACCTTC.

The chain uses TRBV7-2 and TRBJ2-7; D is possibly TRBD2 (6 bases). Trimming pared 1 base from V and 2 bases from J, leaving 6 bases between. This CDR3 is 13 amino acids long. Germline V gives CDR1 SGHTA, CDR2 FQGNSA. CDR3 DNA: TGTGCCAGCAGCTTAGGGGAGGCCTACGAGCAGTACTTC. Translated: CASSLGEAYEQYF.

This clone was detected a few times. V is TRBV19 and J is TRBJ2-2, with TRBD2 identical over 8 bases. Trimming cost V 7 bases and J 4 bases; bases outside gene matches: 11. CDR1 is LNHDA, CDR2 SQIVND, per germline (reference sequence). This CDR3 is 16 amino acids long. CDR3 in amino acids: CASKGSGTHGTGELFF. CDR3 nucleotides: TGTGCCAGTAAGGGTAGCGGGACGCACGGCACCGGGGAGCTGTTTTTT.

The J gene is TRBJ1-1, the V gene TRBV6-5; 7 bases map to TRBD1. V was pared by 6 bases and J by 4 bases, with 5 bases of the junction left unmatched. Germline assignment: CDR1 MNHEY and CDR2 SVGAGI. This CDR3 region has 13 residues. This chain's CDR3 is CASRRGLITEAFF. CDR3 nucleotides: TGTGCCAGCAGGAGGGGGCTGATCACTGAAGCTTTCTTT.

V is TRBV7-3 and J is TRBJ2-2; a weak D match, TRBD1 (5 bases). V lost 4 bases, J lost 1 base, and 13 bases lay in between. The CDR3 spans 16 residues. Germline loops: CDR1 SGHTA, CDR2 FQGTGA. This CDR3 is CASSSIRDRNTGELFF. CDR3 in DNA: TGTGCCAGCAGCTCGATACGAGACAGGAACACCGGGGAGCTGTTTTTT.

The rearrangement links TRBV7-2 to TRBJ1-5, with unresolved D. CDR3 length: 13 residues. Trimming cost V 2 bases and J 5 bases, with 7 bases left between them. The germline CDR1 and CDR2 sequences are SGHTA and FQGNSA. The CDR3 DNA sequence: TGTGCCAGCAGCTTATACAGAGATCAGCCCCAGCATTTT. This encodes CASSLYRDQPQHF.

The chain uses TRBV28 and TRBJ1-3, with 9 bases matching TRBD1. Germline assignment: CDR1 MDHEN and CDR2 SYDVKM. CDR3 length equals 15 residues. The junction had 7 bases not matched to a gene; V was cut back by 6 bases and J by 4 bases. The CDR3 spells CASRDDRGSGNTIYF. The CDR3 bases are TGTGCCAGCAGAGACGACAGGGGGTCGGGAAACACCATATATTTT. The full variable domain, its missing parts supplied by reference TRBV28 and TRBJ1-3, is DVKVTQSSRYLVKRTGEKVFLECVQDMDHENMFWYRQDPGLGLRLIYFSYDVKMKEKGDIPEGYSVSREKKERFSLILESASTNQTSMYLCASRDDRGSGNTIYFGEGSWLTVV.

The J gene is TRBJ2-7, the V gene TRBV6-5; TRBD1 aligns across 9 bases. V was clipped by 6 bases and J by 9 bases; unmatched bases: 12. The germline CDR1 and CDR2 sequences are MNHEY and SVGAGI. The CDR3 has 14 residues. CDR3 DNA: TGTGCCAGCAGGGCCGGGACAGGGATCTGGGTGCAGTACTTC. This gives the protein CASRAGTGIWVQYF.

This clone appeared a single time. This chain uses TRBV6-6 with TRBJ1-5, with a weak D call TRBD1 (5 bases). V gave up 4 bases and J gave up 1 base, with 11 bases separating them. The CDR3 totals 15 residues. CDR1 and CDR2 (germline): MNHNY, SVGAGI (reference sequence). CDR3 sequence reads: CASSSQTESNQPQHF. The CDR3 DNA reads TGTGCCAGCAGTTCCCAGACAGAGAGCAATCAGCCCCAGCATTTT.

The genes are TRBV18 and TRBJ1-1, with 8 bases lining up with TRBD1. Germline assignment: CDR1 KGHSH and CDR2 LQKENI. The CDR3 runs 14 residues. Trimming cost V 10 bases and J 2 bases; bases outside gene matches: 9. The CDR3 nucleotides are TGTGCCACCGTGGCGGGACAGGTTAACACTGAAGCTTTCTTT. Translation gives CATVAGQVNTEAFF. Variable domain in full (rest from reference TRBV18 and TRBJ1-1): NAGVMQNPRHLVRRRGQEARLRCSPMKGHSHVYWYRQLPEEGLKFMVYLQKENIIDESGMPKERFSAEFPKEGPSILRIQQVVRGDSAAYFCATVAGQVNTEAFFGQGTRLTVV.

The CDR3 spells CASSILDRDQETQYF. The CDR3 DNA reads TGCGCCAGCAGCATCCTGGACAGGGACCAAGAGACCCAGTACTTC. The V call is TRBV5-1, the J call TRBJ2-5, with 8 nucleotides matching TRBD1. CDR3 length: 15 residues. Germline trimming cut 4 bases from V and 0 bases from J; bases unmatched to any gene: 5. Germline CDR1 SGHRS, CDR2 YFSETQ.

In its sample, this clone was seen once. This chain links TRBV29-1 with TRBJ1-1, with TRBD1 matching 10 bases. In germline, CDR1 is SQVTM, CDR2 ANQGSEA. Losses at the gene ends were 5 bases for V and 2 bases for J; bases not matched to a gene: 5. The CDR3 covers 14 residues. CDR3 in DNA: TGCAGCGTTAGGACAGGGGGGCTTAACACTGAAGCTTTCTTT. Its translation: CSVRTGGLNTEAFF.

In DNA form, the CDR3 reads TGTGCCAGCAGTGGATACAGGGGCAATCAGCCCCAGCATTTT. It specifies CASSGYRGNQPQHF. The gene calls are TRBV6-1 and TRBJ1-5, with D possibly matching TRBD1 (6 bases). The CDR3 covers 14 residues. CDR1 is MNHNS and CDR2 is SASEGT in the germline V gene. V dropped 4 bases and J dropped 2 bases, with 9 bases sitting between them.

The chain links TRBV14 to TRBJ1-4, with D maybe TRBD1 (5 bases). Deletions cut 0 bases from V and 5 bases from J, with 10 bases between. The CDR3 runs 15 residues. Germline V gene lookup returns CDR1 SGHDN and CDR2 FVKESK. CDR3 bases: TGTGCCAGCAGCCAAGATCGGGCAGGGAATGAAAAACTGTTTTTT. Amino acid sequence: CASSQDRAGNEKLFF.